Below, 9 T cell receptor beta chains from the same sample are listed, as sequenced in a study of PD-1 blockade in classical Hodgkin lymphoma (dated by TCRdb to about 2020). The time point tag for this specimen amounts to: cycle 4 day 1 (C4D1), after six to seven weeks of nivolumab. Relapse after autologous stem cell transplantation had occurred in all trial patients, and cohorts A, B and C were distinguished by prior brentuximab vedotin exposure. The library came from the immunoSEQ multiplex PCR assay. TCRdb retrieved this table from immuneACCESS and kept in-frame rearrangements only. Not all clones are present; in checked studies, unresolved V genes account for under half, and no reason is known for the remainder. For this sample there are approximately 61,000 clones; around 90% appear just once. The ten most abundant clones make up about 8.1% of the sample. The source was peripheral blood mononuclear cells (PBMCs), collected before the fourth cycle of nivolumab. The origin of the receptors is a human donor with classical Hodgkin lymphoma.

The chain links TRBV30 to TRBJ2-3; D uncertain. V was trimmed by 0 bases and J by 0 bases, leaving 10 bases between them. Germline V gives CDR1 GTSNPN, CDR2 SVGIG (reference sequence). CDR3 length: 15 residues. The CDR3 bases are TGTGCCTGGAGTGTACCAACCTCTAGCACAGATACGCAGTATTTT. As protein: CAWSVPTSSTDTQYF.

CDR3 bases: TGTGCCAGCAGCGTGGGCCCAGGTCCTCCTATGAACACTGAAGCTTTCTTT. Translating gives CASSVGPGPPMNTEAFF. The chain is built from TRBV9 and TRBJ1-1; no reliable D call. This CDR3 comprises 17 residues. V was trimmed by 2 bases and J by 0 bases, leaving 17 bases between them. CDR1 and CDR2 (germline): SGDLS, YYNGEE. The entire variable domain, with the rest obtained from reference TRBV9 and TRBJ1-1, is as follows: DSGVTQTPKHLITATGQRVTLRCSPRSGDLSVYWYQQSLDQGLQFLIQYYNGEERAKGNILERFSAQQFPDLHSELNLSSLELGDSALYFCASSVGPGPPMNTEAFFGQGTRLTVV.

J is TRBJ2-7 and V is TRBV2; D remains ambiguous. This CDR3 comprises 12 residues. V lost 7 bases to trimming and J lost 5 bases, with 12 bases between them. Germline V gives CDR1 SNHLY, CDR2 FYNNEI. This chain's CDR3 is CASNYRRDEQYF. The CDR3 DNA is TGTGCCAGCAATTACCGAAGGGACGAGCAGTACTTC.

The V and J genes are TRBV30 and TRBJ2-5, with 9 bases that match TRBD2. CDR1 is GTSNPN, CDR2 SVGIG, per germline (reference sequence). CDR3 length: 15 residues. J gave up 5 bases and V 6 bases, and 13 bases lay outside the gene matches. The CDR3 sequence is CACFSGRVGVETQYF. In nucleotides, the CDR3 is TGTGCCTGCTTTAGCGGGAGAGTGGGGGTGGAGACCCAGTACTTC.

V usage is TRBV4-1 and J usage is TRBJ1-4; tentatively, D is TRBD1 (5 bases). CDR1 MGHRA and CDR2 YSYEKL come from the germline V gene. V gave up 3 bases and J gave up 8 bases, with 16 bases separating them. The CDR3 has 15 residues. The CDR3 protein is CASSQGWGRLEKLFF. DNA for the CDR3: TGCGCCAGCAGCCAGGGGTGGGGGAGGCTCGAAAAACTGTTTTTT.

The V call is TRBV4-1, the J call TRBJ2-7; 7 bases are shared with TRBD1. Per germline, CDR1 MGHRA and CDR2 YSYEKL. This CDR3 is 17 amino acids long. J gave up 2 bases and V 0 bases, and 10 bases lay outside the gene matches. The CDR3 nucleotides are TGCGCCAGCAGCCAAGATCTGAACCTTCAGGGGGCCTACGAGCAGTACTTC. Protein sequence: CASSQDLNLQGAYEQYF.

The rearrangement uses TRBV5-1 and TRBJ2-5, with TRBD2 matching over 9 bases. CDR1 is SGHRS and CDR2 is YFSETQ in the germline V gene. The V segment lost 4 bases and the J segment 2 bases; nucleotides outside the gene matches: 9. CDR3 size: 16 residues. CDR3 in amino acids: CASSPVGRGGQETQYF. CDR3 in DNA: TGCGCCAGCAGCCCGGTGGGGCGGGGGGGACAAGAGACCCAGTACTTC. The variable domain in full, with the rest retrieved from reference TRBV5-1 and TRBJ2-5, is KAGVTQTPRYLIKTRGQQVTLSCSPISGHRSVSWYQQTPGQGLQFLFEYFSETQRNKGNFPGRFSGRQFSNSRSEMNVSTLELGDSALYLCASSPVGRGGQETQYFGPGTRLLVL.

The rearrangement uses TRBV5-1 and TRBJ2-7; D may be TRBD1 or TRBD2 (5 bases each). Germline V gene lookup returns CDR1 SGHRS and CDR2 YFSETQ. The length of the CDR3 is 15 residues. The V end was cut by 0 bases, the J end by 0 bases, with 10 bases between. CDR3 in amino acids: CASSLVAGSSYEQYF. The DNA of the CDR3 is TGCGCCAGCAGCTTGGTGGCAGGGAGCTCCTACGAGCAGTACTTC.

CDR3 nucleotides: TGTGCCAGCAGCCTCAATCCGGGACTAGCGTCACCGAACACCGGGGAGCTGTTTTTT. Translation gives CASSLNPGLASPNTGELFF. V gene TRBV4-2 combines with J gene TRBJ2-2, with 10 bases matching TRBD2. The V gene end was trimmed by 4 bases and the J gene end by 0 bases; junction bases not matched to a gene: 11. The CDR3 covers 19 residues. CDR1 is LGHNA and CDR2 is YNFKEQ in the germline V gene.